This entry lists 20 T cell receptor beta chains sequenced from one sample in a study of regulatory T cells in long-lasting Graves disease (dated by TCRdb to 2020 to 2022). Libraries were prepared through multiplex PCR. This sample was sequenced with an Illumina HiSeq 4000. iRepertoire HTBI primers and Arm-PCR amplification of CDR3 regions were used to construct TCR beta libraries. Clones were called with MiXCR by TCRdb after fastp trimmed the public reads at Q25, and only in-frame beta chains were retained. CDR3 protein sequences are deduplicated, and each keeps its most common genes and DNA. This sample is represented by about 530,000 distinct CDR3 sequences; approximately 16% of them were singletons. The ten largest clonotypes hold around 25% of the sample. The time point label, as the study defines it: newly diagnosed GD, antithyroid drugs for less than 3 months. For both TCR sequencing and RNA sequencing, RNA was extracted from PBMCs using TRIzol.

The same data also contributed to another study, on T cells in Graves' hyperthyroidism and ophthalmopathy.

This sample comprised peripheral blood mononuclear cells (PBMCs), obtained at new diagnosis, from a patient treated with antithyroid drugs. The origin of the receptors is a woman aged 35-65 years with Graves disease. Donor details come from another sample of the same person, matched by shared clones.

This clonotype was seen more than once but under ten times. The chain recombines TRBV9 with TRBJ1-1, with 7 bases matching TRBD1. CDR1 and CDR2 (germline): SGDLS, YYNGEE. The CDR3 sequence is 13 residues long. The ends lost 4 bases at V and 10 bases at J; junction bases unmatched: 10. The CDR3 bases are TGTGCCAGCAGCCGAGACAGGGAATCGATAGCTTTCTTT. It codes for CASSRDRESIAFF.

This chain uses TRBV24-1 with TRBJ1-2; 8 positions agree with TRBD1. Germline CDR1 KGHDR, CDR2 SFDVKD. The CDR3 consists of 16 residues. V shed 0 bases and J 8 bases; nucleotides not matched to a gene: 10. CDR3 region: CATSDLQGQGVEGYTF. CDR3 bases: TGTGCCACCAGTGATTTGCAAGGACAGGGAGTGGAGGGCTACACCTTC.

This clonotype was found many times. The chain joins TRBV28 to TRBJ1-1; D remains unclear. CDR1 and CDR2 (germline): MDHEN, SYDVKM. Trimming took off 2 bases at V and 1 base at J, with 23 bases between the two ends. The CDR3 totals 19 residues. The CDR3 loop reads CASSLTLSREEWGNTEAFF. The DNA of the CDR3 is TGTGCCAGCAGTTTAACCCTAAGTCGGGAAGAGTGGGGGAACACTGAAGCTTTCTTT.

This clonotype was detected ten times or more. CDR3 protein: CASSLGDTNTEAFF. Here the CDR3 DNA reads TGCGCCAGCAGCTTGGGGGACACGAACACTGAAGCTTTCTTT. The V call is TRBV5-1, the J call TRBJ1-1; tentatively, D is TRBD1 (6 bases). With 0 bases removed from V and 1 base from J, the gap between germline ends came to 7 bases. There are 14 residues in the CDR3. Germline-derived CDR1 and CDR2 are SGHRS and YFSETQ.

This clonotype was detected many times. The rearrangement joins TRBV6-5 to TRBJ1-1; TRBD1 agrees at 11 bases. Germline values: CDR1 MNHEY, CDR2 SVGAGI. The V and J ends lost 1 base and 6 bases, in that order; junction bases with no gene match: 7. This CDR3 is 16 amino acids long. CDR3 sequence reads: CASSYFSGQGAAEAFF. CDR3 sequence (DNA): TGTGCCAGCAGTTACTTTTCCGGACAGGGGGCAGCTGAAGCTTTCTTT.

The chain recombines TRBV20-1 with TRBJ2-1, with 9 positions matching TRBD2. After removal of 2 bases from V and 5 bases from J, the junction contained 7 bases not matched to a gene. This CDR3 comprises 15 residues. Germline CDR1 is DFQATT and CDR2 is SNEGSKA (reference sequence). CDR3 in amino acids: CSARSSGSKNNEQFF. The CDR3 nucleotides read TGCAGTGCTAGAAGTAGCGGGAGTAAGAACAATGAGCAGTTCTTC.

This clonotype was found many times. The rearrangement links TRBV7-2 to TRBJ2-7; 9 bases match TRBD1. The ends lost 7 bases at V and 2 bases at J; junction bases unmatched: 15. The CDR3 totals 17 residues. Germline V CDR1 and CDR2: SGHTA, FQGNSA. The CDR3: CASNGPGQGHMAYEQYF. CDR3 bases: TGTGCCAGCAACGGGCCGGGACAGGGACATATGGCCTACGAGCAGTACTTC.

This clonotype was detected a few times. The rearrangement links TRBV5-6 to TRBJ2-5; no reliable D call. V was clipped by 0 bases and J by 1 base, with 13 bases between them. Germline V CDR1 and CDR2: SGHDT, YYEEEE. The CDR3 contains 16 residues. In nucleotides, the CDR3 is TGTGCCAGCAGCTTGGGACGAGAATGGAGCCAAGAGACCCAGTACTTC. This encodes CASSLGREWSQETQYF.

This clonotype was recorded at least ten times. The gene calls are TRBV7-9 and TRBJ2-3; 12 nucleotides align to TRBD2. Germline-derived CDR1 and CDR2 are SEHNR and FQNEAQ (reference sequence). The junction had 9 bases not matched to a gene; V was cut back by 2 bases and J by 3 bases. There are 18 residues in the CDR3. CDR3 sequence (DNA): TGTGCCAGCAGCTTACTTCTAGCGGGGGGGCCACCTACAGATACGCAGTATTTT. This translates into CASSLLLAGGPPTDTQYF.

On this clonotype itself: One base separates it from a far larger clone, so it is likely a read error. The chain has TRBV6-9 and TRBJ1-1; D gene ambiguous. Germline assignment: CDR1 MNHGY and CDR2 SVAAGI. The CDR3 length is 12 residues. The CDR3 DNA sequence: TGTGCCGGCAGTTGGGGGAACACTGAAGCTTTCTTT. Translated, it gives CAGSWGNTEAFF.

Ten or more counts support this clonotype. V gene TRBV20-1 combines with J gene TRBJ2-1; possible D gene TRBD2, 6 bases. This CDR3 is 15 amino acids long. Germline CDR1 and CDR2: DFQATT and SNEGSKA (reference sequence). Trimming removed 2 bases at V and 0 bases at J, with 11 bases between. The CDR3 DNA reads TGCAGTGCTAGATCCCTAGCGAGCTCCTACAATGAGCAGTTCTTC. It yields the protein CSARSLASSYNEQFF.

This clonotype was seen a handful of times. This chain links TRBV27 with TRBJ2-4; D uncertain. The CDR3 runs to 13 residues. Trimming removed 8 bases from V and 0 bases from J, with 8 bases in between. The germline gives CDR1 MNHEY, CDR2 SMNVEV (reference sequence). For the CDR3, the DNA is TGTGCCAGCCGAGCGATAGCCAAAAACATTCAGTACTTC. The encoded protein is CASRAIAKNIQYF.

This clonotype was seen repeatedly, ten times or more. The V gene is TRBV2, the J gene TRBJ2-2; D uncertain. CDR1 and CDR2 (germline): SNHLY, FYNNEI. The germline V and J ends were trimmed by 7 bases and 6 bases, with 6 bases remaining between them. The length of the CDR3 is 11 residues. CDR3 sequence: CASKSSGELFF. The CDR3 bases are TGTGCCAGCAAAAGTTCCGGGGAGCTGTTTTTT.

This sequence joins TRBV11-3 and TRBJ2-1; 9 positions match TRBD1. Per germline, CDR1 SGHNT and CDR2 YENEEA. The CDR3 is 18 residues long. V gave up 3 bases and J gave up 3 bases; unmatched junction bases: 12. The CDR3: CASSFQIQGALIYNEQFF. CDR3 DNA: TGTGCCAGCAGCTTTCAAATACAGGGGGCGCTTATCTACAATGAGCAGTTCTTC.

This clonotype was seen only a few times. The rearrangement joins TRBV7-9 to TRBJ2-2; D is unclear. Per germline, CDR1 SEHNR and CDR2 FQNEAQ (reference sequence). The CDR3 covers 14 residues. The V gene lost 1 base and the J gene lost 5 bases, with 8 bases spanning the gap. The CDR3 DNA reads TGTGCCAGCAGCTTAGAGTGGGTTACCGGGGAGCTGTTTTTT. It is translated as CASSLEWVTGELFF.

The rearrangement uses TRBV15 and TRBJ2-7; perhaps TRBD2 as D (6 bases). There are 15 residues in the CDR3. With 0 bases removed from V and 0 bases from J, the gap between germline ends came to 9 bases. CDR1 and CDR2 (germline): LNHNV, YYDKDF (reference sequence). In DNA form, the CDR3 reads TGTGCCACCAGCAGAGAGGGCGGGGACTCCTACGAGCAGTACTTC. It codes for CATSREGGDSYEQYF.

The chain joins TRBV19 to TRBJ1-5, with unresolved D. This CDR3 spans 14 amino acids. Germline V CDR1 and CDR2: LNHDA, SQIVND (reference sequence). Trimming cost V 1 base and J 0 bases, with 4 bases left between them. The CDR3: CASSIGDSNQPQHF. DNA of the CDR3: TGTGCCAGTAGTATAGGGGATAGCAATCAGCCCCAGCATTTT.

This clonotype appeared a few times. Relative to the germline gene, one junction end is altered; a read error may explain this. The chain links TRBV9 to TRBJ2-3; perhaps D is TRBD1 or TRBD2 (5 bases each). This CDR3 comprises 14 residues. Germline assignment: CDR1 SGDLS and CDR2 YYNGEE. The CDR3 region has the DNA TGTGCCAGCAGCGTAGAGGGGATCGTGGGACCGAGAGTTTTT. It encodes CASSVEGIVGPRVF. Together with reference TRBV9 and TRBJ2-3, the CDR3 gives the full variable domain: DSGVTQTPKHLITATGQRVTLRCSPRSGDLSVYWYQQSLDQGLQFLIQYYNGEERAKGNILERFSAQQFPDLHSELNLSSLELGDSALYFCASSVEGIVGPRVFGPGTRLTVL.

This clonotype was detected a few times. The gene calls are TRBV14 and TRBJ1-2; the D is unclear. Germline assignment: CDR1 SGHDN and CDR2 FVKESK. The CDR3 length is 18 residues. V gave up 4 bases and J gave up 6 bases, with 27 bases separating them. The CDR3 region is CASSRLTGLPIGADGYTF. CDR3 bases: TGTGCCAGCAGCCGATTAACGGGTTTACCAATAGGAGCGGATGGCTACACCTTC.

The chain recombines TRBV2 with TRBJ2-3, with 8 bases identical to TRBD2. The V gene end was trimmed by 2 bases and the J gene end by 5 bases; junction bases not matched to a gene: 6. Germline CDR1 is SNHLY and CDR2 is FYNNEI. CDR3 length: 15 amino acids. CDR3 DNA: TGTGCCAGCAGTGAAAATAGCGGGGTGAAAGATACGCAGTATTTT. Translated: CASSENSGVKDTQYF.